This TCR beta chain was found in a study of shared clonotypes between healthy human individuals. The overall study: The study used three CD4 naive, three CD4 memory, two CD8 naive and one CD8 memory plate per donor. Findings of the study overall: The represented genetic and exposure-history diversity was limited by the small number of donors. Investigators expected sequencing depth to affect clonotype sharing among donors.

Sequenced by immunoSEQ multiplex PCR; TCRdb stores in-frame clones only, minus some. The sample lists around 2.5 million clones, 93% occurring once. This CDR3 comprises 11 residues. V was trimmed by 6 bases and J by 6 bases, leaving 7 bases between them. Per germline, CDR1 MNHNY and CDR2 SVGAGI (reference sequence). Of note for this clone: The antigen remains unidentified.

The sample was naive CD4+ T cells from PBMCs. The subset here: CD45RA+ positively selected. The receptor's source is a man in his late teens or twenties in good health. Some clones in this sample may be carry-over from other donors' samples. J is TRBJ2-3 and V is TRBV6-6; D remains unclear. This chain's CDR3 is CASSRSDTQYF. CDR3 DNA sequence: TGTGCCAGCAGCCGCTCGGATACGCAGTATTTT.